This T cell receptor (beta chain) appears in the sequencing data of a study of cytomegalovirus exposure and HLA in healthy donors (dated by TCRdb to the late 2010s). Study-level background: In an earlier analysis of roughly 590 of the donors, 276 Gb of sequence data and 117 million unique TCR beta sequences from 180 million or so T cells were reported. Alongside the repertoire data, information on donor age, sex, ethnicity and CMV serostatus was compiled. Class I and class II HLA loci were covered by the typing at four-digit resolution. Using immunosequencing, the study profiled T cell repertoires from about 620 subjects and related those repertoires to cytomegalovirus serostatus. The study was designed to test whether signatures of past pathogen exposure could be identified by cataloging public T cell receptors. Around 300 gigabases of sequencing data and tens of millions of unique TCR sequences were included in an early release covering under 650 HLA-typed donors. Every repertoire in the discovery cohort had been generated on one and the same sequencing platform. Four or five DR-DQ haplotypes were handled as single units for association and clustering, since linkage in the cohort was strong. On average, roughly 250,000 unique TCR beta nucleotide sequences were sequenced per donor among a few hundred genotyped donors of the cohort, with about 17% of those sequences being non-productive. A later genetic analysis took genome-wide SNP genotypes for about three fifths of the 666 donors and used that subset as a discovery cohort. A later analysis re-analyzed previously published TCR beta repertoires from roughly 600 donors and added high-resolution HLA genotyping to study TCR occurrence patterns. A separate validation cohort of approximately 130 different subjects was used in addition to the 666-subject first cohort. Typing coverage differed by locus: A, B, C, DRB1 and DQB1 were typed in about 629-640 donors, DQA1 in about 500, DPA1 in some 600, and DPB1 in just under 490. An earlier analysis of about 600 of the donors used high-throughput TCR beta sequencing to judge whether each TCR beta V gene segment behaved as functional or pseudogenic. In the later analysis, no new phenotypic data were used to find candidate immune exposures; instead, reliance was placed on TCR beta sequences and their occurrence across donors. The genetic ancestry cluster associated with self-reported Caucasian donors included roughly 84% of the 300 to 450 genotyped donors. To predict cytomegalovirus infection status, the study combined high-throughput TCR immunosequencing, statistical association of individual TCRs with disease status, and machine learning. Here is what the overall study found, with its caveats: Strong co-occurrence of HLA alleles, especially DR and DQ, made assigning TCR associations to individual alleles difficult. In a later analysis, HLA-associated TCR beta chains showed more clonal expansion and lower generation probabilities than non-associated chains that were equally common. Because HLA typing was missing for some donors at each locus, association tests included only the typed subset. A later analysis reported that several top co-occurrence clusters appeared linked to parvovirus B19, influenza, CMV and Epstein-Barr virus. At a false discovery rate of 0.05, a later analysis linked around 15,000 TCR beta sequences to specific HLA alleles. Because the 87-base-pair reads could not distinguish some IMGT-functional V segments, including TRBV6-2 and TRBV6-3, those segments were excluded. Linkage disequilibrium might explain the correlated functional status among segregating V segments, but an unknown experimental factor could not be excluded. CMV serostatus was the only immune exposure information available for the cohort. Most TCR sequences were observed very rarely across donors, whereas some public TCRs were present in many individuals. A cluster of highly shared sequence variants was judged likely to be a technical artifact of the sequencing pipeline. In a later genetic analysis, a missense DCLRE1C variant was associated with V-gene and J-gene trimming of TCR beta chains, and the association was replicated in an independent cohort. Presence/absence analyses assumed roughly uniform sequencing depth across donors, an assumption that may not hold. In a later analysis, the rate of TCR association differed among HLA loci, with DRB1 alleles having the most associated TCRs and HLA-C alleles having the fewest. The classifier was reported to diagnose cytomegalovirus status with high specificity and sensitivity in both the original cohort and the validation cohort. In the study, 150 to 200 TCR beta chains were listed as associated with cytomegalovirus. A few of the identified cytomegalovirus-associated TCR beta chains were confirmed in vitro to be specific for cytomegalovirus antigens. In an earlier analysis of roughly 500 of the donors, most TCR beta V segments appeared in productive rearrangements about 90% or about 30% of the time, broadly matching IMGT annotations. The authors suggested that the approach could potentially be extended to other disease states and immunological phenotypes. The earlier analysis of about 600 of the donors excluded around 17 rarely observed V segments, including chromosome 9 orphons, because counts were too low. A further reported finding was that TCR beta sequences accurately predicted the HLA-A and HLA-B alleles for most subjects in the first cohort. Compared with the roughly 710-donor mean, donors in an Asian-associated ancestry cluster had fewer N-insertions in productive TCRs, according to a later genetic analysis. A later analysis found that most CMV-associated TCR beta chains appeared HLA-restricted, with HLA associations seemingly driven largely by CMV exposure. This cohort had only TCR beta chains sequenced, and the lack of alpha or paired-chain data limited which features could be detected.

Turning to this clone: What antigen it recognizes has not been identified. Per-base quality was not reported, and no clone a single base away is much larger than it.

The library was obtained by the immunoSEQ multiplex PCR assay. A mixture of 60 forward primers for TCR Vbeta segments and 13 reverse primers for TCR Jbeta segments was used in the multiplex PCR. The CDR3 region of rearranged TCR beta genes was amplified from genomic DNA by a multiplex PCR assay. On the Illumina HiSeq System, the amplified TCR beta libraries were sequenced as 87-base-pair reads. Per the source publication's procedure: A later analysis tallied roughly 80 million unique TCR beta chains across the approximately 670 repertoires, and about 10 million of those chains were shared by two or more donors. To remove PCR and sequencing errors, raw reads were error-corrected and collapsed into unique sequences using a nearest-neighbor algorithm that merged closely related sequences. To assign V, D and J gene segments, CDR3 sequences were aligned to IMGT reference sequences. For a sequence to be retained, a match of at least six nucleotides was required to both a V gene segment and a J gene segment. A rearrangement was called productive if the CDR3 had no stop codons and remained in frame with V and J, and every other rearrangement was called non-productive. CDR3 was defined by IMGT convention, running from the second conserved V-encoded cysteine to the conserved J-encoded phenylalanine. The earlier analysis of about 530 of the donors excluded any sequence lacking an unambiguous match to a single V gene segment. An earlier analysis of some 500 of the donors classified V segments as functional when productive rearrangements were above 56.7% and as segregating when the standard deviation between donors was above 5%. A statistical classification framework was built for diagnosing cytomegalovirus status from the catalog of TCR beta chain sequences. In a later analysis, V and J genes were assigned by comparing TCR nucleotide sequences against IMGT/GENE-DB human TR gene sequences. The TCRdist pipeline was used in a later analysis to assign CDR3 sequences and most-parsimonious VDJ recombination scenarios. In a later analysis, every TCR beta chain was defined by the combination of its CDR3 amino acid sequence and its V-gene family, and reads without a unique V-gene family were dropped. As a way to deal with suspected cross-contamination and a sequencing artifact, a later analysis dropped 500 to 700 nucleotide sequences that were highly shared and had low generation probability. For each public chain, a later analysis derived a clonal expansion index from normalized ranks of inferred template counts within each repertoire. In a later analysis, generation probabilities were computed with a VDJ recombination model fitted to out-of-frame rearrangements, and the resulting probabilities were checked against IGoR. In a later analysis, hypergeometric tests were used to score TCR-TCR, TCR-HLA and TCR-CMV co-occurrence, with a repertoire-size bias correction applied to TCR pairs. To estimate false discovery rates, a later analysis permuted the HLA or CMV assignments 20 times. In a later analysis, co-occurring TCRs were grouped with DBSCAN, and TCRdist sequence similarity was added when clustering was performed within HLA-allele-positive subsets. Repertoires with fewer than 30,000 or more than 120,000 public chains, plus five repertoires with anomalous nucleotide sharing, were excluded from co-occurrence clustering. Drawn from immuneACCESS, this table holds only the in-frame rearrangements with V and J called that TCRdb kept. Clones are partly lost; checked studies trace under half to an unresolved V gene and leave the rest unexplained. Clonal size and the V and J genes are those of that table, whereas D and trimming came from the DNA. This sample is represented by roughly 170,000 clones; 70% to 90% of them were singletons. The ten largest clonotypes hold roughly 2% of the sample.

The cohort consisted of 600 to 700 healthy bone marrow donors. All cohort members were sampled while nominally healthy, although unrecorded immune exposures were likely present. The donor was CMV seronegative and belonged to the group of approximately 320 seronegative cohort members. A peripheral blood sample was provided by each donor, and peripheral blood mononuclear cells were used for TCR beta sequencing. The Qiagen DNeasy Blood Extraction Kit was used to extract genomic DNA from the blood cell samples. Trimming at the junction amounts to 3 bases on V and 6 bases on J, and the germline ends lie 15 bases apart. The CDR3 starts with the cysteine, ends with the phenylalanine, and has 14 residues. Here the CDR3 DNA is all that survives: 42 bases in frame from base 1. Looking up the germline V gene (reference sequence) yields CDR1 MNHEY and CDR2 SMNVEV.

The chain is made from TRBV27 and TRBJ2-7; the D gene is perhaps TRBD1, on 5 matching bases. The origin of this receptor is a woman aged 30 to 39 in good health and CMV-seronegative. The sample consisted of PBMCs. The nucleotide sequence is TGTGCCAGCAGTTTCAAAAGAAAGCAGGGCGAGCAGTACTTC. Its product reads: CASSFKRKQGEQYF.